Presented here are 18 T cell receptor beta chains from one specimen sequenced in a study of cytomegalovirus exposure and HLA in healthy donors. PCR involved 60 Vbeta and 13 Jbeta primers. Libraries were prepared by immunoSEQ multiplex PCR; TCRdb keeps only in-frame clonotypes and omits some of them. The sample gives fewer than 140,000 clones, roughly 80% of which show up once; roughly 2.5% is in the top ten. The sequencing sample was made of PBMCs. These receptors originate from a man aged 35 to 55 in good health and CMV-seronegative.

This chain connects TRBV14 to TRBJ2-5, with D unclear. The DNA matches TRBJ2-7 better at its end, which makes the J call doubtful. The CDR3 length is 12 residues. Germline CDR1 and CDR2: SGHDN and FVKESK. CDR3 coding DNA: TGTGCCAGCAGCCAATCTAGCTACGAGCAGTACTTC. It yields the protein CASSQSSYEQYF.

A word on this clone: The germline gene is not matched at one end of the junction; a read error may be the cause. J is TRBJ2-7 and V is TRBV5-6; 11 bases line up with TRBD1. The CDR3 is made up of 15 amino acids. The germline gives CDR1 SGHDT, CDR2 YYEEEE. The CDR3: CAGSGGTGGFYEQYF. The CDR3 DNA reads as TGTGCCGGCAGCGGAGGGACAGGGGGTTTCTACGAGCAGTACTTC. Drawing the rest from reference TRBV5-6 and TRBJ2-7, the complete variable domain is DAGVTQSPTHLIKTRGQQVTLRCSPKSGHDTVSWYQQALGQGPQFIFQYYEEEERQRGNFPDRFSGHQFPNYSSELNVNALLLGDSALYLCAGSGGTGGFYEQYFGPGTRLTVT.

The chain recombines TRBV9 with TRBJ2-3, with D possibly matching TRBD2 (6 bases). Germline CDR1 is SGDLS and CDR2 is YYNGEE. Deletions cut 0 bases from V and 3 bases from J, with 8 bases between. The CDR3 consists of 14 residues. The CDR3 here is CASSVVLATDTQYF. The CDR3 region has the DNA TGTGCCAGCAGCGTAGTACTAGCTACAGATACGCAGTATTTT.

In regard to this clone: The same CDR3 also results from other DNA sequences found in this sample. The rearrangement joins TRBV7-9 to TRBJ1-2, with D maybe TRBD1 (5 bases). V dropped 4 bases and J dropped 4 bases, with 10 bases sitting between them. The germline CDR1 and CDR2 sequences are SEHNR and FQNEAQ (reference sequence). There are 13 residues in the CDR3. The CDR3 DNA sequence: TGTGCCAGCAGCTCTACAGGAGTCTATGGCTACACCTTC. Its protein is CASSSTGVYGYTF.

The V call is TRBV2, the J call TRBJ2-2; 9 bases line up with TRBD1. The CDR3 totals 14 residues. The junction had 4 bases not matched to a gene; V was cut back by 8 bases and J by 3 bases. Germline V CDR1 and CDR2: SNHLY, FYNNEI. The CDR3 is CASLRDRDTGELFF. CDR3 DNA: TGTGCCAGCCTAAGGGACAGGGACACCGGGGAGCTGTTTTTT.

This chain uses TRBV19 with TRBJ1-1; D is uncertain. This CDR3 has 13 amino acids. The germline V and J ends were trimmed by 3 bases and 3 bases, with 8 bases remaining between them. CDR1 and CDR2 from the germline V gene are LNHDA and SQIVND (reference sequence). DNA for the CDR3: TGTGCCAGTAGTATGAACGGGGACACTGAAGCTTTCTTT. Translation gives CASSMNGDTEAFF. Supplemented by reference TRBV19 and TRBJ1-1, the full variable domain reads DGGITQSPKYLFRKEGQNVTLSCEQNLNHDAMYWYRQDPGQGLRLIYYSQIVNDFQKGDIAEGYSVSREKKESFPLTVTSAQKNPTAFYLCASSMNGDTEAFFGQGTRLTVV.

The gene calls are TRBV4-1 and TRBJ2-3; 9 bases agree with TRBD2. J lost 7 bases, V lost 4 bases, and 9 bases had no gene match. The germline CDR1 and CDR2 sequences are MGHRA and YSYEKL. This CDR3 comprises 15 residues. The CDR3 nucleotides are TGCGCCAGCAGCCTTAGACTAGCGGAGGGTAATACGCAGTATTTT. Protein sequence: CASSLRLAEGNTQYF.

V is TRBV18 and J is TRBJ1-6; 7 nucleotides agree with TRBD1. The germline CDR1 and CDR2 sequences are KGHSH and LQKENI. The V and J ends lost 2 bases and 8 bases, in that order; junction bases with no gene match: 6. The CDR3 spans 15 residues. The CDR3 here is CASSPETGSYSPLHF. CDR3 DNA: TGTGCCAGCTCACCAGAGACAGGGAGCTATTCACCCCTCCACTTT.

This chain joins TRBV7-9 and TRBJ2-7, with TRBD1 as a possible D gene (6 bases). The V end was cut by 1 base, the J end by 2 bases, with 12 bases between. The CDR3 has 15 amino acids. Germline CDR1 is SEHNR and CDR2 is FQNEAQ (reference sequence). CDR3 region: CASSLGGTLTYEQYF. The CDR3 DNA reads TGTGCCAGCAGCTTAGGGGGGACACTTACCTACGAGCAGTACTTC.

This clone was detected only a few times. J is TRBJ1-5 and V is TRBV7-9; D uncertain. The CDR3 is 13 residues long. CDR1 is SEHNR, CDR2 FQNEAQ, per germline (reference sequence). Deletions cut 1 base from V and 7 bases from J, with 8 bases between. CDR3 bases: TGTGCCAGCAGCTTAGGGGCAGCCCAGCCCCAGCATTTT. Its translation: CASSLGAAQPQHF. Variable domain in full (rest from reference TRBV7-9 and TRBJ1-5): DTGVSQNPRHKITKRGQNVTFRCDPISEHNRLYWYRQTLGQGPEFLTYFQNEAQLEKSRLLSDRFSAERPKGSFSTLEIQRTEQGDSAMYLCASSLGAAQPQHFGDGTRLSIL.

The chain uses TRBV25-1 and TRBJ2-3; perhaps TRBD2 as D (6 bases). The CDR3 spans 13 residues. The V gene's germline CDR1 is MGHDK and CDR2 SYGVNS. Trimming took 4 bases from V and 1 from J, leaving 6 bases between them. The CDR3 region has the DNA TGTGCCAGCAGTGGGGAGGGCACAGATACGCAGTATTTT. This gives the protein CASSGEGTDTQYF. Combining the CDR3 with reference TRBV25-1 and TRBJ2-3 gives the whole variable domain EADIYQTPRYLVIGTGKKITLECSQTMGHDKMYWYQQDPGMELHLIHYSYGVNSTEKGDLSSESTVSRIRTEHFPLTLESARPSHTSQYLCASSGEGTDTQYFGPGTRLTVL.

V is TRBV5-6 and J is TRBJ2-2; 8 bases agree with TRBD1. Germline CDR1 reads SGHDT; CDR2 reads YYEEEE. The CDR3 extends over 16 amino acids. V lost 0 bases and J lost 2; bases outside the gene matches: 3. For the CDR3, the DNA is TGTGCCAGCAGCTTGGGACAGGGGAGAAACACCGGGGAGCTGTTTTTT. Its protein is CASSLGQGRNTGELFF. The full variable domain, rest sourced from reference TRBV5-6 and TRBJ2-2, is DAGVTQSPTHLIKTRGQQVTLRCSPKSGHDTVSWYQQALGQGPQFIFQYYEEEERQRGNFPDRFSGHQFPNYSSELNVNALLLGDSALYLCASSLGQGRNTGELFFGEGSRLTVL.

The J gene is TRBJ2-5, the V gene TRBV7-3, with 8 bases matching TRBD2. Germline V CDR1 and CDR2: SGHTA, FQGTGA. Unmatched junction bases numbered 11, after V lost 2 bases and J lost 0 bases. The CDR3 length is 18 residues. CDR3 protein: CASSLQGTSPTYQETQYF. CDR3 in DNA: TGTGCCAGCAGCTTACAAGGGACTAGTCCCACGTACCAAGAGACCCAGTACTTC.

The chain is built from TRBV18 and TRBJ2-7; the match to TRBD1 covers 8 bases. Germline lookup yields CDR1 KGHSH and CDR2 LQKENI. The CDR3 loop spans 14 amino acids. V lost 2 bases, J lost 5 bases, and 5 bases stayed unmatched. The CDR3 sequence: CASSPKGQAHEQYF. CDR3 nucleotide sequence: TGTGCCAGCTCACCAAAGGGACAGGCCCACGAGCAGTACTTC.

This chain joins TRBV2 and TRBJ2-1; D perhaps matches TRBD1 (5 bases). The CDR3 sequence is 15 residues long. CDR1 is SNHLY and CDR2 is FYNNEI in the germline V gene. The germline V and J ends were trimmed by 6 bases and 0 bases, with 12 bases remaining between them. This chain's CDR3 is CASSERGFSYNEQFF. The CDR3 nucleotides read TGTGCCAGCAGCGAAAGGGGTTTCTCCTACAATGAGCAGTTCTTC.

About this clone itself: The germline gene is not matched at one end of the junction; a read error may be the cause. The gene calls are TRBV7-9 and TRBJ1-2; D ambiguous. The CDR3 is 15 amino acids. CDR1 SEHNR and CDR2 FQNEAQ come from the germline V gene (reference sequence). In nucleotides, the CDR3 is TGTTCCAGCAGCTTAGCGACTGTTCTGGGCTATGGCTACACCTTC. Its protein is CSSSLATVLGYGYTF.

The chain joins TRBV6-4 to TRBJ2-3; D is possibly TRBD2 (6 bases). In germline, CDR1 is MRHNA, CDR2 SNTAGT. V was clipped by 6 bases and J by 2 bases, with 15 bases between them. The CDR3 runs 15 residues. The CDR3 bases are TGTGCCAGCAGCGGACAAGCGGGCTACACAGATACGCAGTATTTT. Protein: CASSGQAGYTDTQYF.

In this sample, this clone turned up once. The genes are TRBV7-9 and TRBJ1-1; possibly TRBD1 for D (5 bases). There are 12 residues in the CDR3. Between the trimmed V and J ends, which lost 2 bases and 11 bases, there was a span of 12 bases. The germline V gene has CDR1 SEHNR and CDR2 FQNEAQ (reference sequence). DNA of the CDR3: TGTGCCAGCAGCTTAAATCTACAGGTCGCTTTCTTT. Amino acids: CASSLNLQVAFF.